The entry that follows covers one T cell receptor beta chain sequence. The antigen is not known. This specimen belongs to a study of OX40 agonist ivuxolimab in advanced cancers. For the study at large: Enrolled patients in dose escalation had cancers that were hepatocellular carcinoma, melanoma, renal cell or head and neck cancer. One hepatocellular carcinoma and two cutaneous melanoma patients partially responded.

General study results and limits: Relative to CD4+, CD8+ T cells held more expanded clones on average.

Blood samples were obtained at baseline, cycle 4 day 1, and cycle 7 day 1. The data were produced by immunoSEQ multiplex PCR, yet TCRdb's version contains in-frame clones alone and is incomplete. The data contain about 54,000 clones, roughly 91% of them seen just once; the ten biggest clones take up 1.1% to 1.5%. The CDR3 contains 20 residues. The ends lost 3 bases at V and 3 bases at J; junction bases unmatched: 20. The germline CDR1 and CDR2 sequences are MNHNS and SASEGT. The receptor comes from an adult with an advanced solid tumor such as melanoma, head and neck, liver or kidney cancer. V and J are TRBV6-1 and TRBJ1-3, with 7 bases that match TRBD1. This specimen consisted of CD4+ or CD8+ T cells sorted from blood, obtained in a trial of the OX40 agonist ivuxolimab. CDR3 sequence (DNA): TGTGCCAGCAGTGACGCCTCGACAGGGCTGGGTACTAGGGGTGGAAACACCATATATTTT. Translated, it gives CASSDASTGLGTRGGNTIYF.